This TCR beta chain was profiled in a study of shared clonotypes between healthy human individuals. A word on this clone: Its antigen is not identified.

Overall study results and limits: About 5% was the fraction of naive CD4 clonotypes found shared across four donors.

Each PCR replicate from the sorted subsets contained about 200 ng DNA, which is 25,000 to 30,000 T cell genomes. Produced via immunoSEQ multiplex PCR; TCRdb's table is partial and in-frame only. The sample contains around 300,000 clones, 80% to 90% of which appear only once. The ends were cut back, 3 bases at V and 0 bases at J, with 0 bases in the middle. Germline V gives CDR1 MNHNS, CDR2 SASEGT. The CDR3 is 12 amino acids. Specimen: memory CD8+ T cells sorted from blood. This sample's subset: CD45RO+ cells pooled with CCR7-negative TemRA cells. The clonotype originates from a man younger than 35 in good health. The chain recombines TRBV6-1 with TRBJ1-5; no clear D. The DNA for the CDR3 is TGTGCCAGCAGTGATAGCAATCAGCCCCAGCATTTT. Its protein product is CASSDSNQPQHF.